This paragraph reports one TCR beta chain. Its antigen is as yet unknown. 60 Vbeta and 13 Jbeta primers were used in PCR. Generated by immunoSEQ multiplex PCR, the TCRdb table keeps only in-frame clones and is missing some. The sample has 95,000 to 100,000 clones; under 85% are singletons. This sample is part of a study of cytomegalovirus exposure and HLA in healthy donors. Overall study results and limits: Rarity marked most TCR sequences, yet some public TCRs occurred in many donors.

Sequences were obtained from PBMCs. The TCR was taken from a man aged 35 to 55 in good health and CMV-seronegative.

The CDR3 DNA is TGTGCCAGCTCACCACCTCGAGACAGGAATAATTCACCCCTCCACTTT. Amino acid sequence: CASSPPRDRNNSPLHF. This sequence joins TRBV18 and TRBJ1-6; D is possibly TRBD1 (6 bases). Trimming removed 0 bases from V and 5 bases from J, with 11 bases in between. CDR3 size: 16 residues. The germline CDR1 and CDR2 sequences are KGHSH and LQKENI.